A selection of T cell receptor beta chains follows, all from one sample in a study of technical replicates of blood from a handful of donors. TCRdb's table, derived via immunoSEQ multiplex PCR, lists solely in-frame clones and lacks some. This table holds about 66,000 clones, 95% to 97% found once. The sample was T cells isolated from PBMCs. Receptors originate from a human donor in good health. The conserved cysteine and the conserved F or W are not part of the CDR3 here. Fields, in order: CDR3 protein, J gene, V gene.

CDR3: ATSLYRASGSINEQF
J: TRBJ2-1
V: TRBV15

CDR3: ASSPGDRNTGELF
J: TRBJ2-2
V: TRBV5-6

CDR3: AWSESGVAKNIQY
J: TRBJ2-4
V: TRBV30

CDR3: SVAQGYYGYT
J: TRBJ1-2
V: TRBV29-1

CDR3: ASSSDWTEAF
J: TRBJ1-1
V: TRBV7-8

CDR3: ASSDSVAGEGEQF
J: TRBJ2-1
V: TRBV6-4

CDR3: ASKLRDRVNEQF
J: TRBJ2-1
V: TRBV6-6

CDR3: AVQGAANTGELF
J: TRBJ2-2
V: TRBV7-7

CDR3: ASSMRDFQETQY
J: TRBJ2-5
V: TRBV13

CDR3: ASSQESRSYNEQF
J: TRBJ2-1
V: TRBV4-1

CDR3: ASSQTRSSSAFHTQY
J: TRBJ2-3
V: TRBV4-2

CDR3: AISDQDFSGREIDTQY
J: TRBJ2-3
V: TRBV10-3

CDR3: ASSDNLRVQETQY
J: TRBJ2-5
V: TRBV25-1

CDR3: ASSLDGGSYEQY
J: TRBJ2-7
V: TRBV11-1

CDR3: ASSYSRGTYEQY
J: TRBJ2-7
V: TRBV6-5

CDR3: ASGSSQGQEKGYT
J: TRBJ1-2
V: TRBV12-5

CDR3: ASSYSLAASTDTQY
J: TRBJ2-3
V: TRBV6-5

CDR3: ASSLAGGIYEQY
J: TRBJ2-7
V: TRBV27

CDR3: AISDPDYGYT
J: TRBJ1-2
V: TRBV10-3

CDR3: ASSFDRQNNQPQH
J: TRBJ1-5
V: TRBV6-1

CDR3: AWSDTGEEQY
J: TRBJ2-7
V: TRBV30

CDR3: AISESYEGGYEQY
J: TRBJ2-7
V: TRBV10-3

CDR3: ASSAWSGPDEQY
J: TRBJ2-7
V: TRBV6-5

CDR3: ASSSSVSEQY
J: TRBJ2-7
V: TRBV11-3

CDR3: ASSQDLGGYTAGELF
J: TRBJ2-2
V: TRBV4-3

CDR3: ASSFLGLAANTGELF
J: TRBJ2-2
V: TRBV7-3

CDR3: ASSQTGSQDTQY
J: TRBJ2-3
V: TRBV4-1

CDR3: ASSRAGGAKNIQY
J: TRBJ2-4
V: TRBV7-9

CDR3: ASSLGGSSYNEQF
J: TRBJ2-1
V: TRBV28

CDR3: ASSDFTYLLNEKLF
J: TRBJ1-4
V: TRBV2

CDR3: ASSFGWAQNNEQF
J: TRBJ2-1
V: TRBV6-5

CDR3: AISYGQGDYGYT
J: TRBJ1-2
V: TRBV10-3

CDR3: ASILSLANQPQH
J: TRBJ1-5
V: TRBV28

CDR3: ASTLRGGRTEAF
J: TRBJ1-1
V: TRBV28

CDR3: ASSPGTSGYYEQY
J: TRBJ2-7
V: TRBV18